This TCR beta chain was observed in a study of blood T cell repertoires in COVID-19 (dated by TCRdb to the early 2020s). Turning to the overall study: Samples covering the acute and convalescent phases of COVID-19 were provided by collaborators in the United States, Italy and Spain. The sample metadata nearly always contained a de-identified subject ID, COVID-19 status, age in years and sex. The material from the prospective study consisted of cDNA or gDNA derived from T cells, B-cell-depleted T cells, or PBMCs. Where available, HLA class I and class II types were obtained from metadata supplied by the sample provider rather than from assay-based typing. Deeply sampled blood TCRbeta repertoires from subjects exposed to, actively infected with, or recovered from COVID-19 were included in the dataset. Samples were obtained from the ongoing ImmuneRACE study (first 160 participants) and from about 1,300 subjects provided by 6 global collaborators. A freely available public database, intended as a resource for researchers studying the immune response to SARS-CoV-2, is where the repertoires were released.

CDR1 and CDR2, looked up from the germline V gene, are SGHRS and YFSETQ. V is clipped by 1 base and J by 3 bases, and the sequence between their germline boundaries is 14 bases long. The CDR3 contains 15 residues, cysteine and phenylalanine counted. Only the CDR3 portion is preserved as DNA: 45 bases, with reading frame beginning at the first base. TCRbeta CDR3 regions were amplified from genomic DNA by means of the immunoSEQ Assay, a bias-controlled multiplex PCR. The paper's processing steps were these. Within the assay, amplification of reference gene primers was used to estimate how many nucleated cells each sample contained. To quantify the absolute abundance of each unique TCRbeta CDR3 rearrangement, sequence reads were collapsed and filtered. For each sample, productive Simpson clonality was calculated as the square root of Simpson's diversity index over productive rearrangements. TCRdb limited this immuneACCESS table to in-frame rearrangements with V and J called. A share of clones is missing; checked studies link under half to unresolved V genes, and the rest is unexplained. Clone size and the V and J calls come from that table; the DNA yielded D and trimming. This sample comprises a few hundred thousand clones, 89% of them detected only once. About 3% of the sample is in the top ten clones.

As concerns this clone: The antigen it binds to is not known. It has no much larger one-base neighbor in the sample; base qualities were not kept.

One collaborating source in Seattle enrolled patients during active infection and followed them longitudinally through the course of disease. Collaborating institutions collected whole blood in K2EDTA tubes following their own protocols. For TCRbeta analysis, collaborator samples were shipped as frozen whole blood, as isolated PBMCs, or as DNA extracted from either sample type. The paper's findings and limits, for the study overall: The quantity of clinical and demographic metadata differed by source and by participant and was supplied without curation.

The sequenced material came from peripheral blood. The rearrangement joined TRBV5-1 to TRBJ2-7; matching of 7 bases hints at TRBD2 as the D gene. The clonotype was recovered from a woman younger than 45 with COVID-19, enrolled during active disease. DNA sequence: TGCGCCAGCAGCTTGTATGGGGGGGCGATCTACGAGCAGTACTTC. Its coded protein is CASSLYGGAIYEQYF.